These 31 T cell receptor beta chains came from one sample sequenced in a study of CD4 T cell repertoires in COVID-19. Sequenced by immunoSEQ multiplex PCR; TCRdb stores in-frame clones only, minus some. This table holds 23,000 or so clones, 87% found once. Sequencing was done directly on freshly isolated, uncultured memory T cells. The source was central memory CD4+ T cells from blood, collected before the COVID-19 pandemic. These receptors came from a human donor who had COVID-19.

The CDR3 loop reads CASSFVGATNEKLFF. The CDR3 nucleotides are TGTGCCAGCAGCTTCGTCGGGGCAACTAATGAAAAACTGTTTTTT. This chain connects TRBV7-9 to TRBJ1-4, with D unresolved. The CDR3 runs to 15 residues. The germline CDR1 and CDR2 sequences are SEHNR and FQNEAQ (reference sequence). Trimming took off 3 bases at V and 0 bases at J, with 8 bases between the two ends.

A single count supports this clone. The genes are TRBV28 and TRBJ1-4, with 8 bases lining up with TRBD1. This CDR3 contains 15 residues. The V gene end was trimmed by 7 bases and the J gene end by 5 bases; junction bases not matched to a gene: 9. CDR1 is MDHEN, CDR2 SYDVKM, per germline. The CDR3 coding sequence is TGTGCCAGCATTTTTCGAGGACAGGGAAATGAAAAACTGTTTTTT. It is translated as CASIFRGQGNEKLFF.

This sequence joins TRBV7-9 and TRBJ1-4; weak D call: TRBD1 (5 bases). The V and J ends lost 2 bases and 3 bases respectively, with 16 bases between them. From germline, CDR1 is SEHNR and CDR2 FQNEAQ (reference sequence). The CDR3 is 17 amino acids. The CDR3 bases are TGTGCCAGCAGCTTATGGGCCACAGGCTTGGCTAATGAAAAACTGTTTTTT. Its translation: CASSLWATGLANEKLFF.

The CDR3 loop is CASSRDGTAYNEQFF. The CDR3 DNA reads TGTGCCAGCAGCCGAGACGGGACAGCATACAATGAGCAGTTCTTC. The chain recombines TRBV7-2 with TRBJ2-1, with 7 bases identical to TRBD1. This CDR3 comprises 15 residues. The ends lost 5 bases at V and 4 bases at J; junction bases unmatched: 8. Germline V lookup: CDR1 SGHTA, CDR2 FQGNSA. The full variable domain, its missing parts supplied by reference TRBV7-2 and TRBJ2-1, is GAGVSQSPSNKVTEKGKDVELRCDPISGHTALYWYRQSLGQGLEFLIYFQGNSAPDKSGLPSDRFSAERTGGSVSTLTIQRTQQEDSAVYLCASSRDGTAYNEQFFGPGTRLTVL.

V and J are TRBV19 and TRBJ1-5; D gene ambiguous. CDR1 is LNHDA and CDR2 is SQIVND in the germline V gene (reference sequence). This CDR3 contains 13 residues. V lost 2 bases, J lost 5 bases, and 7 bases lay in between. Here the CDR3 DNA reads TGTGCCAGTAGTATAACCGGAGATCAGCCCCAGCATTTT. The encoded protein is CASSITGDQPQHF.

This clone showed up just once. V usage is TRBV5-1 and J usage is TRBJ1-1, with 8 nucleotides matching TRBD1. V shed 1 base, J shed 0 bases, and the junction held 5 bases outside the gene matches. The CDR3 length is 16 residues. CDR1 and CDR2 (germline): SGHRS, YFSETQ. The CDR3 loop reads CASSLNPGGLNTEAFF. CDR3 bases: TGCGCCAGCAGCTTGAACCCAGGGGGCTTGAACACTGAAGCTTTCTTT.

This CDR3 is CAWSFQSRDFLSYEQYF. The CDR3 region has the DNA TGTGCCTGGAGTTTCCAAAGCCGGGACTTCCTATCCTACGAGCAGTACTTC. V gene TRBV30 combines with J gene TRBJ2-7; D may be TRBD2 (6 bases). The CDR3 extends over 17 amino acids. V dropped 2 bases and J dropped 1 base, with 21 bases sitting between them. The germline V gene encodes CDR1 GTSNPN and CDR2 SVGIG (reference sequence).

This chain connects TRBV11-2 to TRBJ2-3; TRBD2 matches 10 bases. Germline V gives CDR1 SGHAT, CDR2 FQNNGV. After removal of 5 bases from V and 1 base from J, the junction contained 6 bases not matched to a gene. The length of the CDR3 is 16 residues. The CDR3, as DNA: TGTGCCAGCAGCCCGGGGCTAGCGGGAGGCACAGATACGCAGTATTTT. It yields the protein CASSPGLAGGTDTQYF.

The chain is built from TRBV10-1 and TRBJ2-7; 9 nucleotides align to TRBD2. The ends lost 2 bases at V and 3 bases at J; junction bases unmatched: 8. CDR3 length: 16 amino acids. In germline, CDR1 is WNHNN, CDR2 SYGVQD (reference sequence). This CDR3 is CASSEGMGLAGYEQYF. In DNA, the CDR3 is TGCGCCAGCAGTGAGGGAATGGGACTAGCAGGCTACGAGCAGTACTTC.

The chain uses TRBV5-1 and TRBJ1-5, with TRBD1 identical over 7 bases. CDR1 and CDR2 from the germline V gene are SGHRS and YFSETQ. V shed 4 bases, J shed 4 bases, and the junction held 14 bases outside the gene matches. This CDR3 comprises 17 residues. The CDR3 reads CASSVEPQGLKNQPQHF. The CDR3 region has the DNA TGCGCCAGCAGCGTGGAGCCACAGGGGTTAAAAAATCAGCCCCAGCATTTT.

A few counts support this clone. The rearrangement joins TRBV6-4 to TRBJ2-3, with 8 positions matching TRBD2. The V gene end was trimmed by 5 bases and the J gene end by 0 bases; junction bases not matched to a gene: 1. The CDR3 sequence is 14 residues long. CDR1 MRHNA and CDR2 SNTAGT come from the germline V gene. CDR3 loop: CASSPSGSTDTQYF. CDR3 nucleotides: TGTGCCAGCAGTCCTAGCGGGAGCACAGATACGCAGTATTTT.

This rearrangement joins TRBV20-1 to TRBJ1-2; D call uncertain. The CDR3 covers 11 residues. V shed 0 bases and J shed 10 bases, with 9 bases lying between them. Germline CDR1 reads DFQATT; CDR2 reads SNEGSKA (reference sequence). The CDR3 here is CSARDREDYTF. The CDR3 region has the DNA TGCAGTGCTAGAGACCGGGAGGACTACACCTTC.

CDR3 amino acids: CASSPRAVGIQETQYF. CDR3 nucleotides: TGTGCCAGCAGCCCCAGGGCGGTGGGGATCCAAGAGACCCAGTACTTC. V gene TRBV7-2 combines with J gene TRBJ2-5; D perhaps matches TRBD1 (5 bases). The V and J ends lost 5 bases and 1 base respectively, with 17 bases between them. CDR3 length: 16 residues. The germline CDR1 and CDR2 sequences are SGHTA and FQGNSA.

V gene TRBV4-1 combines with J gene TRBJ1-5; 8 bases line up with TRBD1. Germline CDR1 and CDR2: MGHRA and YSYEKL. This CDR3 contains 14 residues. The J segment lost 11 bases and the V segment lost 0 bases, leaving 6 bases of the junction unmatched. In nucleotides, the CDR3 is TGCGCCAGCAGCCAAGACAGGGGGCCGGTGGCCCAGCATTTT. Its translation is CASSQDRGPVAQHF.

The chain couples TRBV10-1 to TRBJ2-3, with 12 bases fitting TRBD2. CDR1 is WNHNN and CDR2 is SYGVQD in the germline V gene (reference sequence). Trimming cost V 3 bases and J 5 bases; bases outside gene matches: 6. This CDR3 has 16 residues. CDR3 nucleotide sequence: TGCGCCAGCAGTGATCCAACTAGCGGGGGGATAGATACGCAGTATTTT. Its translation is CASSDPTSGGIDTQYF.

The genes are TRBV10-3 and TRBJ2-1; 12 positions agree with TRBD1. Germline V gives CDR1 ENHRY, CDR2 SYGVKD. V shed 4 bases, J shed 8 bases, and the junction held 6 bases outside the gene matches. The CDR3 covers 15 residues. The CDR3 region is CAISGGQGADHEQFF. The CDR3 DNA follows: TGTGCCATCAGTGGGGGACAGGGGGCGGATCATGAGCAGTTCTTC.

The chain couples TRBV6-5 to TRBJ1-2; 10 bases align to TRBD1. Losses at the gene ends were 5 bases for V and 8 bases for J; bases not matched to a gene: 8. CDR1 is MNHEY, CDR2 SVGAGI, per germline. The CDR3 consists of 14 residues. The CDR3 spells CASSGQGVLGGYTF. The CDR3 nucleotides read TGTGCCAGCAGTGGACAGGGGGTACTCGGAGGCTACACCTTC.

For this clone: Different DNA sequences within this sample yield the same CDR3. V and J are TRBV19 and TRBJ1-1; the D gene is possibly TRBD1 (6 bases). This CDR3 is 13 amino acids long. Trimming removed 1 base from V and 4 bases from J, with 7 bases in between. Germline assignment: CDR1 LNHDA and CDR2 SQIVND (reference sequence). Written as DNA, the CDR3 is TGTGCCAGTAGTATAGGAGGGGGCACTGAAGCTTTCTTT. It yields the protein CASSIGGGTEAFF.

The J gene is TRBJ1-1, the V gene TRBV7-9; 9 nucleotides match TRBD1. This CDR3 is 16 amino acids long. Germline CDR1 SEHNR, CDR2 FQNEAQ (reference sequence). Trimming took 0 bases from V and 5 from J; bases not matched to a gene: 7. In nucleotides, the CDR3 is TGTGCCAGCAGCTTAGCACAGGGGGCGCGAGGTACTGAAGCTTTCTTT. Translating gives CASSLAQGARGTEAFF.

The CDR3 DNA follows: TGTGCCAGTAGTATGAGGGGGCAGCCCCAGCATTTT. Its protein product is CASSMRGQPQHF. The gene calls are TRBV19 and TRBJ1-5, with D maybe TRBD1 (6 bases). Germline V gene lookup returns CDR1 LNHDA and CDR2 SQIVND (reference sequence). V lost 3 bases, J lost 7 bases, and 7 bases lay in between. This CDR3 has 12 residues.

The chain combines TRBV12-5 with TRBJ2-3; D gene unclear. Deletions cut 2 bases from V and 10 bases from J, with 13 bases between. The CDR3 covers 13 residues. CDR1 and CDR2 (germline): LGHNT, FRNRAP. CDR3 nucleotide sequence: TGTGCTAGTGGTTTGCTTAACAGTTGGGCGCAGTATTTT. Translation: CASGLLNSWAQYF.

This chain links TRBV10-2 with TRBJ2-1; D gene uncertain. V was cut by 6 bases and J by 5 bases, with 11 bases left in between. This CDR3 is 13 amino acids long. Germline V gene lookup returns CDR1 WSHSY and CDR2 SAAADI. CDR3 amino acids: CASRFSPHNEQFF. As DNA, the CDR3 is TGCGCCAGCAGATTCAGTCCGCACAATGAGCAGTTCTTC.

CDR3 DNA: TGTGCCACCCGACATAGGGGAGGAAACACCATATATTTT. Translating it yields CATRHRGGNTIYF. This chain links TRBV6-1 with TRBJ1-3; D might be TRBD1 (5 bases). The ends were cut back, 10 bases at V and 4 bases at J, with 14 bases in the middle. The CDR3 sequence is 13 residues long. Germline CDR1 is MNHNS and CDR2 is SASEGT.

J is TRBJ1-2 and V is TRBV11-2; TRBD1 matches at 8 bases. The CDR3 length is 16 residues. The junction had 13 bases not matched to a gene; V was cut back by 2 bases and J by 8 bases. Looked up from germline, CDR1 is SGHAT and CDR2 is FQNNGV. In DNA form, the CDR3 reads TGTGCCAGCAGCTTACAGGCGCAGGGGGCTTTAGGAGGCTACACCTTC. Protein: CASSLQAQGALGGYTF.

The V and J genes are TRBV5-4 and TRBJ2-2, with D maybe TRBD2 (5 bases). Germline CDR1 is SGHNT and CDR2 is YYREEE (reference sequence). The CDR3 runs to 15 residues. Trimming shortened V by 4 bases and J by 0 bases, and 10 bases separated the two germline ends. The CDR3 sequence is CASSRVGANTGELFF. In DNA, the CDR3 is TGTGCCAGCAGCCGGGTCGGGGCGAACACCGGGGAGCTGTTTTTT.

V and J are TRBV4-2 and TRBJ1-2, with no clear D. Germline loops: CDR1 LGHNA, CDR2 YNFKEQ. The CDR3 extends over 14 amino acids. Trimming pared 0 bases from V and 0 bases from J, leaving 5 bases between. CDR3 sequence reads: CASSQDGANYGYTF. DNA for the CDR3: TGTGCCAGCAGCCAAGACGGGGCTAACTATGGCTACACCTTC.

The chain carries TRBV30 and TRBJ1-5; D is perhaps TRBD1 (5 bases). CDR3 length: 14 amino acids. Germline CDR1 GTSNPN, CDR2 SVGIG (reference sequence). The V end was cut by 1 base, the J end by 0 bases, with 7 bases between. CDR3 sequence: CAWSADSSNQPQHF. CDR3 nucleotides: TGTGCCTGGAGTGCCGACAGTAGCAATCAGCCCCAGCATTTT.

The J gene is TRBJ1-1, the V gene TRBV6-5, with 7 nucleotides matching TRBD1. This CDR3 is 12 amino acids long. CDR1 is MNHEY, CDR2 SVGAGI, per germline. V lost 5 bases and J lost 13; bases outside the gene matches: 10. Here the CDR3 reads CASSRDSSPGFF. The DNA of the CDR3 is TGTGCCAGCAGTCGGGACAGCTCTCCAGGTTTCTTT.

The DNA of the CDR3 is TGTGCCAGCAGTTTGGAGTACAGGGAAACGTACGAGCAGTACTTC. It yields the protein CASSLEYRETYEQYF. This sequence joins TRBV27 and TRBJ2-7, with D possibly matching TRBD1 (6 bases). Germline CDR1 MNHEY, CDR2 SMNVEV (reference sequence). V was clipped by 3 bases and J by 4 bases, with 16 bases between them. The CDR3 spans 15 residues.

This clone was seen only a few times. In nucleotides, the CDR3 is TGTGCCAGCAGCCCCACAGGGGCCGAGCAGTACTTC. This gives the protein CASSPTGAEQYF. The chain has TRBV7-8 and TRBJ2-7, with 7 bases matching TRBD1. Per germline, CDR1 SGHVS and CDR2 FQNEAQ. This CDR3 has 12 residues. V shed 5 bases, J shed 6 bases, and the junction held 4 bases outside the gene matches.

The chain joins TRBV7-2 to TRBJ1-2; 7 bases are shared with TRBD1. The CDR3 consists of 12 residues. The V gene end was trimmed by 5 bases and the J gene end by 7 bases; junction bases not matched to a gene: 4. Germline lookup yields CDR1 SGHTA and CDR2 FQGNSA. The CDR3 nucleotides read TGTGCCAGCAGCCGCGACAGGGCTGGCTACACCTTC. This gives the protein CASSRDRAGYTF.